These 28 T cell receptor beta chains were sequenced from one sample in a study of Graves' ophthalmopathy and Graves' hyperthyroidism. RNA transcripts were the template, and TCR beta CDR3 regions were amplified from them. An initial RT-PCR round employing HTBI primers preceded a second-round multiplex PCR. MiXCR, applied by TCRdb to the multiplex PCR reads, yields one record per CDR3 protein. The sample carries about 400,000 distinct CDR3 sequences, 15% to 17% recorded once. The specimen sequenced was peripheral blood. The receptors were sampled from a young woman with stable Graves' hyperthyroidism.

This clonotype was picked up a small number of times. The rearrangement uses TRBV18 and TRBJ2-5; D remains ambiguous. CDR3 length: 15 amino acids. V lost 6 bases and J lost 2, with 16 bases in between. From germline, CDR1 is KGHSH and CDR2 LQKENI. CDR3 bases: TGTGCCAGCTCCCCTAACTACAGCGATCAAGAGACCCAGTACTTC. Its translation is CASSPNYSDQETQYF. The full variable domain, in which reference TRBV18 and TRBJ2-5 provide the parts outside the CDR3, is NAGVMQNPRHLVRRRGQEARLRCSPMKGHSHVYWYRQLPEEGLKFMVYLQKENIIDESGMPKERFSAEFPKEGPSILRIQQVVRGDSAAYFCASSPNYSDQETQYFGPGTRLLVL.

The sample holds many counts of this clonotype. CDR3 residues: CASREREYNSPLHF. The CDR3 region has the DNA TGTGCCAGCAGAGAGAGAGAGTATAATTCACCCCTCCACTTT. The rearrangement joins TRBV12-3 or TRBV12-4 to TRBJ1-6; D is undetermined. The V and J ends lost 6 bases and 4 bases respectively, with 10 bases between them. The CDR3 contains 14 residues.

This clonotype was counted ten times or more. The chain recombines TRBV20-1 with TRBJ2-5; D remains unclear. The germline V gene encodes CDR1 DFQATT and CDR2 SNEGSKA (reference sequence). This CDR3 comprises 15 residues. V was pared by 5 bases and J by 5 bases, with 21 bases between. CDR3: CSAPRLHGEGETQYF. CDR3 DNA sequence: TGCAGTGCTCCCCGCTTACATGGGGAAGGGGAGACCCAGTACTTC.

This clonotype was seen at least ten times. V is TRBV12-3 or TRBV12-4 and J is TRBJ1-5; D not certain. The CDR3 contains 14 residues. V was clipped by 4 bases and J by 5 bases, with 12 bases between them. The CDR3 protein is CASSSQKGHQPQHF. In DNA, the CDR3 is TGTGCCAGCAGTTCCCAGAAGGGCCATCAGCCCCAGCATTTT.

This clonotype was observed many times. V usage is TRBV24-1 and J usage is TRBJ1-5, with D possibly TRBD1 on 5 matching bases. The CDR3 covers 14 residues. Trimming stripped 3 bases from V and 10 bases from J, with 15 bases between. Germline loops: CDR1 KGHDR, CDR2 SFDVKD. CDR3 coding DNA: TGTGCCACCAGTGATCCCCAGGGAGGGGAACCCCAGCATTTT. Translated: CATSDPQGGEPQHF.

The table lists this clonotype with many counts. The V call is TRBV15, the J call TRBJ1-5; D might be TRBD1 (5 bases). From germline, CDR1 is LNHNV and CDR2 YYDKDF (reference sequence). The ends were cut back, 0 bases at V and 4 bases at J, with 13 bases in the middle. This CDR3 is built from 16 residues. CDR3 residues: CATSRDQDILNQPQHF. The CDR3 nucleotides are TGTGCCACCAGCAGAGATCAGGACATACTTAATCAGCCCCAGCATTTT.

This clonotype has a handful of counts. The rearrangement joins TRBV4-1 to TRBJ1-1; D is unresolved. Germline V gene sequence: CDR1 MGHRA, CDR2 YSYEKL. This CDR3 region has 15 residues. Deletions cut 3 bases from V and 3 bases from J, with 14 bases between. CDR3 region: CASSHPPRKDTEAFF. For the CDR3, the DNA is TGCGCCAGCAGCCACCCCCCCCGAAAGGACACTGAAGCTTTCTTT.

There are many counts of this clonotype. The chain combines TRBV6-1 with TRBJ1-2, with a possible D match to TRBD1 (6 bases). CDR1 and CDR2 from the germline V gene are MNHNS and SASEGT. Trimming pared 0 bases from V and 4 bases from J, leaving 12 bases between. The CDR3 runs 15 residues. CDR3 nucleotides: TGTGCCAGCAGTGAAGCTGTGGGGGCTTTCTATGGCTACACCTTC. It translates to CASSEAVGAFYGYTF.

This clonotype has just a few counts. J is TRBJ2-7 and V is TRBV20-1, with a tentative D call TRBD1 (5 bases). Trimming took off 6 bases at V and 4 bases at J, with 13 bases between the two ends. The CDR3 extends over 12 amino acids. Germline values: CDR1 DFQATT, CDR2 SNEGSKA (reference sequence). CDR3 bases: TGCAGTGCGGGGCAAAATTCATACGAGCAGTACTTC. Translated: CSAGQNSYEQYF.

The V gene is TRBV12-3 or TRBV12-4, the J gene TRBJ1-1; 10 nucleotides line up with TRBD1. The CDR3 is 14 residues long. J lost 8 bases, V lost 7 bases, and 10 bases had no gene match. CDR3 in amino acids: CASTPGQGVSEAFF. The CDR3 nucleotides are TGTGCCAGCACCCCTGGACAGGGGGTATCGGAAGCTTTCTTT.

This clonotype was observed at least ten times. This chain connects TRBV7-2 to TRBJ1-1; D gene uncertain. The germline gives CDR1 SGHTA, CDR2 FQGNSA. V shed 3 bases and J shed 6 bases, with 5 bases lying between them. The CDR3 length is 11 residues. The CDR3 loop is CASSFRAEAFF. Written as DNA, the CDR3 is TGTGCCAGCAGCTTTCGGGCTGAAGCTTTCTTT.

Ten or more counts support this clonotype. The junction does not match germline at one end; this may be a read error. This sequence joins TRBV12-3 or TRBV12-4 and TRBJ2-4, with D possibly TRBD1 on 6 matching bases. This CDR3 is 17 amino acids long. The CDR3, as DNA: TGTGCCAGCAGTTTAGCCGCGACAGGTAGAGGTCCAAACATTAAGTACTTC. Translated, it gives CASSLAATGRGPNIKYF.

The chain has TRBV5-1 and TRBJ1-1; possible D gene TRBD1, 6 bases. V was cut by 2 bases and J by 0 bases, with 14 bases left in between. Per germline, CDR1 SGHRS and CDR2 YFSETQ. This CDR3 region has 16 residues. This chain's CDR3 is CASSFSGADMNTEAFF. The DNA of the CDR3 is TGCGCCAGCAGCTTTTCAGGGGCGGATATGAACACTGAAGCTTTCTTT.

This clonotype was detected many times. The rearrangement uses TRBV5-6 and TRBJ1-2; D unresolved. CDR3 length: 13 residues. Looked up from germline, CDR1 is SGHDT and CDR2 is YYEEEE. V lost 0 bases and J 8 bases, leaving 11 bases between the germline ends. In nucleotides, the CDR3 is TGTGCCAGCAGCTTGGGTAGGCGGGAAGGCTACACCTTC. It is translated as CASSLGRREGYTF.

This clonotype was recorded many times. CDR3 loop: CASSVEDLYEQYF. The CDR3 nucleotides read TGTGCCAGCAGTGTCGAGGACTTATACGAGCAGTACTTC. The chain couples TRBV6-1 to TRBJ2-7; D is possibly TRBD2 (5 bases). Per germline, CDR1 MNHNS and CDR2 SASEGT. The CDR3 is made up of 13 amino acids. Trimming pared 4 bases from V and 4 bases from J, leaving 11 bases between.

This clonotype was recorded at least ten times. The chain employs TRBV20-1 and TRBJ1-6; D gene uncertain. V lost 0 bases and J 8 bases, leaving 11 bases between the germline ends. The CDR3 is 14 amino acids. CDR1 is DFQATT and CDR2 is SNEGSKA in the germline V gene (reference sequence). The CDR3 is CSARETRIDSPLHF. Written as DNA, the CDR3 is TGCAGTGCTAGAGAGACCCGGATTGATTCACCCCTCCACTTT.

As to this clonotype: This may be a read error, as it is one base from a much larger clone. CDR3 amino acids: CSAPPGRGAQGYSF. CDR3 in DNA: TGCAGTGCCCCACCCGGTCGGGGGGCTCAGGGCTACTCCTTC. The gene calls are TRBV20-1 and TRBJ1-2, with TRBD1 as a possible D gene (6 bases). From germline, CDR1 is DFQATT and CDR2 SNEGSKA (reference sequence). The CDR3 contains 14 residues.

This clonotype was counted only a few times. The chain recombines TRBV2 with TRBJ2-7, with D perhaps matching TRBD1 (6 bases). Germline V gene data show CDR1 as SNHLY and CDR2 as FYNNEI. Between the trimmed V and J ends, which lost 4 bases and 4 bases, there was a span of 11 bases. This CDR3 has 13 amino acids. For the CDR3, the DNA is TGTGCCAGCAGTGTCGGACAGAAATACGAGCAGTACTTC. As protein: CASSVGQKYEQYF.

This clonotype was observed at least ten times. This chain joins TRBV5-1 and TRBJ1-6; 9 bases match TRBD1. Germline assignment: CDR1 SGHRS and CDR2 YFSETQ. V lost 3 bases to trimming and J lost 3 bases; unmatched junction nucleotides: 4. CDR3 length: 16 amino acids. The CDR3 region has the DNA TGCGCCAGCAGCTGGACAGGGGTTGACTATAATTCACCCCTCCACTTT. It encodes CASSWTGVDYNSPLHF.

This clonotype was observed many times. The junction departs from the called germline gene at one end, perhaps through a read error. The chain couples TRBV5-6 to TRBJ2-7; D is undetermined. This CDR3 is 13 amino acids long. Germline V gene lookup returns CDR1 SGHDT and CDR2 YYEEEE. The CDR3: CASNLLSDYEQYF. The CDR3 DNA follows: TGTGCCAGCAACTTGCTAAGCGATTACGAGCAGTACTTC.

This clonotype was seen ten or more times. CDR3 sequence (DNA): TGTGCCAGTTCGGACAGGGCTCTCTCTGGAAACACCATATATTTT. Translating gives CASSDRALSGNTIYF. This rearrangement joins TRBV12-3 or TRBV12-4 to TRBJ1-3, with 8 positions matching TRBD1. The trim removed 9 bases at V and 0 bases at J, leaving 7 bases unmatched. This CDR3 contains 15 residues.

This clonotype came up many times. The chain carries TRBV11-1 and TRBJ2-7; weak D call: TRBD1 (5 bases). This CDR3 has 14 amino acids. The germline V and J ends were trimmed by 0 bases and 4 bases, with 10 bases remaining between them. Germline lookup yields CDR1 SGHAT and CDR2 FQDESV (reference sequence). DNA of the CDR3: TGTGCCAGCAGCTTAGCCCCCAGGGAATACGAGCAGTACTTC. Amino acid sequence: CASSLAPREYEQYF.

This clonotype was counted many times. The J gene is TRBJ1-5, the V gene TRBV18; D call uncertain. The CDR3 length is 15 residues. The germline V and J ends were trimmed by 3 bases and 0 bases, with 9 bases remaining between them. Germline loops: CDR1 KGHSH, CDR2 LQKENI. The CDR3 DNA reads TGTGCCAGCTCACCCCGACGGTATAGCAATCAGCCCCAGCATTTT. This codes for CASSPRRYSNQPQHF.

This clonotype was counted between two and nine times. The J gene is TRBJ1-1, the V gene TRBV10-3; 9 bases match TRBD1. The CDR3 is made up of 16 amino acids. The junction had 14 bases not matched to a gene; V was cut back by 11 bases and J by 1 base. The germline V gene has CDR1 ENHRY and CDR2 SYGVKD. The CDR3 coding sequence is TGTGCCGGGACTCAGGGACAGGGTCGGGGGAACACTGAAGCTTTCTTT. Protein sequence: CAGTQGQGRGNTEAFF.

This clonotype was picked up many times. The chain joins TRBV14 to TRBJ1-3; D is possibly TRBD1 (6 bases). The V end lost 5 bases, the J end lost 4 bases, and 15 bases lay between the germline ends. This CDR3 is built from 15 residues. Germline loops: CDR1 SGHDN, CDR2 FVKESK. The CDR3 protein is CASSKWGLLGNTIYF. The CDR3 DNA reads as TGTGCCAGCAGCAAGTGGGGGCTTCTAGGAAACACCATATATTTT.

Ten or more counts support this clonotype. The chain links TRBV11-2 to TRBJ1-1; D uncertain. This CDR3 has 15 amino acids. The V gene's germline CDR1 is SGHAT and CDR2 FQNNGV. V lost 2 bases and J lost 1, with 11 bases in between. CDR3 DNA: TGTGCCAGCAGCTTACTCGGTTTCCGGAACACTGAAGCTTTCTTT. Its protein is CASSLLGFRNTEAFF.

This chain links TRBV12-3 or TRBV12-4 with TRBJ2-7; D possibly uses TRBD1 or TRBD2 (5 bases each). Trimming stripped 6 bases from V and 2 bases from J, with 11 bases between. The CDR3 loop spans 13 amino acids. For the CDR3, the DNA is TGTGCCAGCAGCTGGGACGAGGCCTACGAGCAGTACTTC. This encodes CASSWDEAYEQYF.

This clonotype was detected many times. The J gene is TRBJ2-5, the V gene TRBV11-2; 9 bases are shared with TRBD1. This CDR3 comprises 16 residues. The germline V gene has CDR1 SGHAT and CDR2 FQNNGV. Trimming removed 5 bases from V and 3 bases from J; junction bases left unmatched: 10. CDR3 nucleotides: TGTGCCAGCAGCCTCTCGAACAGGGGGCGCAAAGAGACCCAGTACTTC. Protein sequence: CASSLSNRGRKETQYF.